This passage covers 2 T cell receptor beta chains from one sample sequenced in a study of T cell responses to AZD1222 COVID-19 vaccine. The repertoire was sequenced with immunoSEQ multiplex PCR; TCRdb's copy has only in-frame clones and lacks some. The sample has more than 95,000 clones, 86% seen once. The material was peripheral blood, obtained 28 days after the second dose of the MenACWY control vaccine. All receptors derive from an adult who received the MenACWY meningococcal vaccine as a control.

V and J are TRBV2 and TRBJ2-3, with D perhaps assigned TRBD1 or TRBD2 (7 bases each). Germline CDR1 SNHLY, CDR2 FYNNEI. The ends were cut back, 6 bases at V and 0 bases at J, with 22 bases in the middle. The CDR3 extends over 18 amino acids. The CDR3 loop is CASSQSRGAGVSTDTQYF. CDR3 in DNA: TGTGCCAGCAGCCAATCCAGGGGGGCGGGGGTTAGCACAGATACGCAGTATTTT.

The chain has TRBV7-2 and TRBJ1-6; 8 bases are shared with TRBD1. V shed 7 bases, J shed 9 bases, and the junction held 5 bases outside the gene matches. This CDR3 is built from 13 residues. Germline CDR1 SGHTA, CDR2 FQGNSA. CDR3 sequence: CASTTGVTSPLHF. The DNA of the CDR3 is TGTGCCAGCACGACAGGGGTGACTTCACCCCTCCACTTT.